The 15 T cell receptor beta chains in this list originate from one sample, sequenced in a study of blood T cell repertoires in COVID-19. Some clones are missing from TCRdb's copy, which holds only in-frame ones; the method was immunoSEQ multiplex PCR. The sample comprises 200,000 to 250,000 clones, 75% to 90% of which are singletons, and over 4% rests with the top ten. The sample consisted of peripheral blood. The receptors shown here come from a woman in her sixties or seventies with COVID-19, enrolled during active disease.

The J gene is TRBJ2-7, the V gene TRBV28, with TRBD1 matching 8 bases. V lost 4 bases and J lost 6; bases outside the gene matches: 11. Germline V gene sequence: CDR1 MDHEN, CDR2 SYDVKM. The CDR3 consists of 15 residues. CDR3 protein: CASSSDHRGLGEQYF. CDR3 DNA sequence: TGTGCCAGCAGTTCGGACCACAGGGGGTTGGGCGAGCAGTACTTC.

CDR3 loop: CASSPRQGIGGYTF. As DNA, the CDR3 is TGTGCCAGCAGCCCTAGACAGGGGATCGGTGGCTACACCTTC. The chain uses TRBV5-6 and TRBJ1-2; 8 bases are a match to TRBD1. CDR1 is SGHDT, CDR2 YYEEEE, per germline. V was clipped by 4 bases and J by 7 bases; unmatched bases: 9. This CDR3 has 14 amino acids.

This chain's CDR3 is CASSLSPGQLSRYTDTQYF. The CDR3, as DNA: TGTGCCAGTAGTCTATCACCGGGACAGCTGTCAAGGTACACAGATACGCAGTATTTT. The chain combines TRBV19 with TRBJ2-3; 7 bases line up with TRBD1. The junction had 19 bases not matched to a gene; V was cut back by 5 bases and J by 2 bases. CDR1 and CDR2 (germline): LNHDA, SQIVND (reference sequence). The CDR3 loop spans 19 amino acids.

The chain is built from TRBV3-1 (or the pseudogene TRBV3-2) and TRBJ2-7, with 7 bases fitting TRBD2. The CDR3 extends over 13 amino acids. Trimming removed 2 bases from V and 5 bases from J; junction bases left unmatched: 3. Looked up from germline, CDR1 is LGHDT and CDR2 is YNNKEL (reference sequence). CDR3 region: CASSQRSGNEQYF. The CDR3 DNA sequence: TGTGCCAGCAGCCAACGGAGCGGGAACGAGCAGTACTTC.

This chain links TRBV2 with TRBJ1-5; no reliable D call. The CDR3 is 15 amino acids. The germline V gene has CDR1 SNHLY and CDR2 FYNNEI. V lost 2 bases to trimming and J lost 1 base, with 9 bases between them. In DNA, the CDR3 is TGTGCCAGCAGTGAAACCGGGATAAGCAATCAGCCCCAGCATTTT. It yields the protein CASSETGISNQPQHF.

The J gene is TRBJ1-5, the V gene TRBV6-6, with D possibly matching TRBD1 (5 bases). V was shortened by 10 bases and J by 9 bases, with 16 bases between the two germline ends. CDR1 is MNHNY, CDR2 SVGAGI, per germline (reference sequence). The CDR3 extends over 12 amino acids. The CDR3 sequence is CATQGGTLPQHF. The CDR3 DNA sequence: TGTGCCACCCAGGGAGGGACCCTGCCCCAGCATTTT.

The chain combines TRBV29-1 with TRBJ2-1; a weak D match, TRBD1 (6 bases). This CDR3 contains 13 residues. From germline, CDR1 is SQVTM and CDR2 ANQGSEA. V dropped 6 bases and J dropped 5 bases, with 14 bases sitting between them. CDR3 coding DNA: TGCAGCGTGGCTGGTGGACAGAACAATGAGCAGTTCTTC. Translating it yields CSVAGGQNNEQFF.

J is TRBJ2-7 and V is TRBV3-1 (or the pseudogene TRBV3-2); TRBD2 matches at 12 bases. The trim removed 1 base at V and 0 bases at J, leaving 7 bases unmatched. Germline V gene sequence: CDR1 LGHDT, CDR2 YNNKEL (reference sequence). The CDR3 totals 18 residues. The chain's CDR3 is CASSQGGLAGNHSYEQYF. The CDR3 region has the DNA TGTGCCAGCAGCCAAGGAGGACTAGCGGGAAACCACTCCTACGAGCAGTACTTC.

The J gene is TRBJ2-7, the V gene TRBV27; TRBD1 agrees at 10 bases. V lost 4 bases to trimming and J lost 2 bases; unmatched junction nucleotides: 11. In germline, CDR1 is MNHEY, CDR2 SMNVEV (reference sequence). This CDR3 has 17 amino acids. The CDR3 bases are TGTGCCAGCAGTTCTCATGCCCGGACAGGGGGAGCCTACGAGCAGTACTTC. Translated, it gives CASSSHARTGGAYEQYF.

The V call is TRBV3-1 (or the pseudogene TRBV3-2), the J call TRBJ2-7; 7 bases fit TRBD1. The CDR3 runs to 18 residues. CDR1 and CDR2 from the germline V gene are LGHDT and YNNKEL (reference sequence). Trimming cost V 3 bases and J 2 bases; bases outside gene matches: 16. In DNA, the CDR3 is TGTGCCAGCAGCCATCCGGGACAGTGCGCTGAATCGGCCTACGAGCAGTACTTC. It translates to CASSHPGQCAESAYEQYF.

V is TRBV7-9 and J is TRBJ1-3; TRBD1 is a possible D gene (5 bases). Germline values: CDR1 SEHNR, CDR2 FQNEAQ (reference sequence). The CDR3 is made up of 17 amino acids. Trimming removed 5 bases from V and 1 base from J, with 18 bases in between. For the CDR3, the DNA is TGTGCCAGCAGCGGGTCTGGGAGGCCAGGGTCTGGAAACACCATATATTTT. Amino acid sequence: CASSGSGRPGSGNTIYF. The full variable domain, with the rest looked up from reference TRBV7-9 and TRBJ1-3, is DTGVSQNPRHKITKRGQNVTFRCDPISEHNRLYWYRQTLGQGPEFLTYFQNEAQLEKSRLLSDRFSAERPKGSFSTLEIQRTEQGDSAMYLCASSGSGRPGSGNTIYFGEGSWLTVV.

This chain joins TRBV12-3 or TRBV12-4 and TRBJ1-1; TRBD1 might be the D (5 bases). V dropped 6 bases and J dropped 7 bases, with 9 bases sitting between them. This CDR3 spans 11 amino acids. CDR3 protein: CASSNRYEAFF. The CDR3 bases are TGTGCCAGCAGCAACAGGTATGAAGCTTTCTTT.

The CDR3 sequence is CAWRRQGGDEKLFF. The CDR3 bases are TGTGCCTGGAGACGACAGGGAGGCGATGAAAAACTGTTTTTT. The chain employs TRBV30 and TRBJ1-4, with TRBD1 matching 7 bases. J was trimmed by 6 bases and V by 3 bases; bases with no gene match: 7. Germline-derived CDR1 and CDR2 are GTSNPN and SVGIG (reference sequence). The CDR3 covers 14 residues. The full variable domain, completed using reference TRBV30 and TRBJ1-4, is SQTIHQWPATLVQPVGSPLSLECTVEGTSNPNLYWYRQAAGRGLQLLFYSVGIGQISSEVPQNLSASRPQDRQFILSSKKLLLSDSGFYLCAWRRQGGDEKLFFGSGTQLSVL.

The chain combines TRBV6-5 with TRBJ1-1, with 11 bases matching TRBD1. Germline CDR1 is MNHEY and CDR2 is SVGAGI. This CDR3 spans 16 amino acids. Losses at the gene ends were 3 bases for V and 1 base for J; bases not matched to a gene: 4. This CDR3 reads CASSYRTGGRNTEAFF. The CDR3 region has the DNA TGTGCCAGCAGTTATCGGACAGGGGGCCGGAACACTGAAGCTTTCTTT.

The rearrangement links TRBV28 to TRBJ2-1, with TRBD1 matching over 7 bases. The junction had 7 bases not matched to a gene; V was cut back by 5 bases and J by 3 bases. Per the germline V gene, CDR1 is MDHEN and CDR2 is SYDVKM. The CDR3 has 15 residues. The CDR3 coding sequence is TGTGCCAGCAGTGGACAGGAGCCCGTCTACAATGAGCAGTTCTTC. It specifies CASSGQEPVYNEQFF. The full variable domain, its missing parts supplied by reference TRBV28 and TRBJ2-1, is DVKVTQSSRYLVKRTGEKVFLECVQDMDHENMFWYRQDPGLGLRLIYFSYDVKMKEKGDIPEGYSVSREKKERFSLILESASTNQTSMYLCASSGQEPVYNEQFFGPGTRLTVL.